A single sample gave rise to the 32 T cell receptor beta chains below, sequenced in a study of CD8 T cells in Susac syndrome. After extraction with the RNeasy kit, roughly 0.5 to 1 ug of the RNA was reverse transcribed using random hexamers. Each CDR3 protein gets one entry after TCRdb re-called the immunoSEQ multiplex PCR reads with MiXCR. The data show about 180,000 distinct CDR3 sequences, 85% to 95% seen once. The sample was CD8+ T cells from PBMCs. The source of these receptors is a human donor with multiple sclerosis.

As DNA, the CDR3 is TGCAGTGCTGCGTCGGGGGCCCCCTACGAGCAGTACTTC. This encodes CSAASGAPYEQYF. The genes are TRBV20-1 and TRBJ2-7; D might be TRBD1 or TRBD2, each matching 6 bases. Trimming left V 5 bases short and J 2 bases short, with 13 bases between. Germline V gives CDR1 DFQATT, CDR2 SNEGSKA (reference sequence). This CDR3 comprises 13 residues.

The rearrangement links TRBV29-1 to TRBJ2-5; TRBD2 agrees at 9 bases. The CDR3 runs to 17 residues. J was trimmed by 4 bases and V by 3 bases; bases with no gene match: 15. The germline V gene encodes CDR1 SQVTM and CDR2 ANQGSEA. The CDR3 here is CSVEGIGTSLLLETQYF. The CDR3, as DNA: TGCAGCGTTGAGGGTATTGGGACTAGCCTGTTGTTAGAGACCCAGTACTTC.

The gene calls are TRBV15 and TRBJ2-1; D is unclear. The CDR3 sequence is 12 residues long. Trimming took 8 bases from V and 7 from J, leaving 12 bases between them. Per the germline V gene, CDR1 is LNHNV and CDR2 is YYDKDF (reference sequence). CDR3 residues: CATRHVENEQFF. The CDR3 bases are TGTGCCACCCGCCACGTGGAAAATGAGCAGTTCTTC.

This sequence joins TRBV28 and TRBJ2-1; 14 bases line up with TRBD2. The V gene's germline CDR1 is MDHEN and CDR2 SYDVKM. This CDR3 region has 14 residues. The trim removed 6 bases at V and 9 bases at J, leaving 4 bases unmatched. CDR3 sequence (DNA): TGTGCCAGCAGGGGGACTAGCGGGAGCCTTGAGCAGTTCTTC. This encodes CASRGTSGSLEQFF.

This clonotype was counted only a few times. The chain recombines TRBV3-1 with TRBJ2-7; 8 bases agree with TRBD1. CDR1 LGHDT and CDR2 YNNKEL come from the germline V gene (reference sequence). The CDR3 totals 15 residues. The junction had 5 bases not matched to a gene; V was cut back by 4 bases and J by 0 bases. The CDR3 sequence is CASSPRQGSSYEQYF. Here the CDR3 DNA reads TGTGCCAGCAGCCCTCGACAGGGGTCCTCCTACGAGCAGTACTTC.

The rearrangement uses TRBV20-1 and TRBJ1-5; D unclear. The CDR3 is 12 amino acids. V shed 5 bases and J shed 7 bases, with 12 bases lying between them. In germline, CDR1 is DFQATT, CDR2 SNEGSKA (reference sequence). CDR3 residues: CSASGVGQPQHF. CDR3 in DNA: TGCAGTGCTTCCGGAGTAGGGCAGCCCCAGCATTTT.

This rearrangement joins TRBV27 to TRBJ2-2; D uncertain. V was cut by 5 bases and J by 3 bases, with 7 bases left in between. CDR1 and CDR2 from the germline V gene are MNHEY and SMNVEV (reference sequence). The CDR3 covers 13 residues. CDR3 bases: TGTGCCAGCAGTCTCCCGTACACCGGGGAGCTGTTTTTT. Protein: CASSLPYTGELFF.

V is TRBV29-1 and J is TRBJ2-7, with D tentatively TRBD1 (6 bases). This CDR3 spans 14 amino acids. V gave up 5 bases and J gave up 2 bases, with 16 bases separating them. From germline, CDR1 is SQVTM and CDR2 ANQGSEA. The CDR3 here is CSVYPDSTPYEQYF. The DNA for the CDR3 is TGCAGCGTTTACCCGGACAGTACGCCCTACGAGCAGTACTTC.

This sequence joins TRBV5-6 and TRBJ1-1; 7 bases match TRBD1. Germline V gene data show CDR1 as SGHDT and CDR2 as YYEEEE. With V trimmed by 4 bases and J by 8 bases, 8 bases remained unmatched. The CDR3 sequence is 13 residues long. CDR3: CASSTGTVQEAFF. In DNA, the CDR3 is TGTGCCAGCAGCACGGGGACAGTACAAGAAGCTTTCTTT.

The chain joins TRBV27 to TRBJ2-7; 9 positions agree with TRBD2. CDR1 MNHEY and CDR2 SMNVEV come from the germline V gene (reference sequence). The J segment lost 3 bases and the V segment lost 3 bases, leaving 6 bases of the junction unmatched. This CDR3 is 15 amino acids long. CDR3 region: CASSLGLAGHYEQYF. CDR3 DNA sequence: TGTGCCAGCAGTTTGGGCCTAGCGGGGCACTACGAGCAGTACTTC.

CDR3 DNA: TGCACCAGCAGCCAAGGGGGGACAGCCGGCTATGGCTACACCTTC. It yields the protein CTSSQGGTAGYGYTF. The chain uses TRBV1 and TRBJ1-2; the DNA was not used to check the table's D call, TRBD1. TRBV1 is noted as a pseudogene. The CDR3 consists of 15 residues.

Only one count was recorded for this clonotype. The gene calls are TRBV15 and TRBJ1-6, with D unclear. The CDR3 has 18 amino acids. Germline values: CDR1 LNHNV, CDR2 YYDKDF (reference sequence). V gave up 0 bases and J gave up 7 bases, with 19 bases separating them. For the CDR3, the DNA is TGTGCCACCAGCAGAGATCGTGGCAGTAGTATAAGGAATTCACCCCTCCACTTT. It yields the protein CATSRDRGSSIRNSPLHF.

With respect to this clonotype: An end of the junction differs from the germline gene, which may be a read error. The chain uses TRBV27 and TRBJ2-7; the D gene is possibly TRBD2 (6 bases). This CDR3 is 13 amino acids long. Germline V gives CDR1 MNHEY, CDR2 SMNVEV (reference sequence). Here the CDR3 reads CASSPTSSHEQYF. The CDR3 bases are TGTGCCAGCAGTCCTACTAGCTCCCACGAGCAGTACTTC.

The chain combines TRBV2 with TRBJ1-4, with no clear D. The V and J ends lost 0 bases and 7 bases respectively, with 9 bases between them. The CDR3 is 14 amino acids. The germline gives CDR1 SNHLY, CDR2 FYNNEI. CDR3: CASSEAPGSEKLFF. CDR3 nucleotides: TGTGCCAGCAGTGAAGCGCCCGGGAGTGAAAAACTGTTTTTT.

The gene calls are TRBV4-1 and TRBJ2-7, with unresolved D. CDR1 is MGHRA and CDR2 is YSYEKL in the germline V gene. The CDR3 runs to 14 residues. Trimming removed 0 bases at V and 2 bases at J, with 8 bases between. CDR3 DNA: TGCGCCAGCAGCCAAGACGACTCAGCCTACGAGCAGTACTTC. Its translation is CASSQDDSAYEQYF.

J is TRBJ2-5 and V is TRBV4-1, with D tentatively TRBD2 (5 bases). CDR1 and CDR2 from the germline V gene are MGHRA and YSYEKL. V lost 4 bases, J lost 5 bases, and 17 bases lay in between. The CDR3 contains 15 residues. Written as DNA, the CDR3 is TGCGCCAGCAGCCCCCGTGACTTGCGAGGGGAGACCCAGTACTTC. Protein: CASSPRDLRGETQYF.

The rearrangement uses TRBV29-1 and TRBJ1-1; no firm D call. The CDR3 covers 12 residues. Trimming removed 0 bases at V and 7 bases at J, with 9 bases between. Germline-derived CDR1 and CDR2 are SQVTM and ANQGSEA. CDR3 protein: CSVEDPVREAFF. CDR3 sequence (DNA): TGCAGCGTTGAAGATCCCGTTCGTGAAGCTTTCTTT.

J is TRBJ2-3 and V is TRBV28; 8 bases are shared with TRBD2. CDR1 and CDR2 from the germline V gene are MDHEN and SYDVKM. V shed 2 bases and J 5 bases; nucleotides not matched to a gene: 9. The CDR3 runs 16 residues. The CDR3 DNA sequence: TGTGCCAGCAGTTTAATTGGTTTAGCGGGAAAAGATACGCAGTATTTT. This codes for CASSLIGLAGKDTQYF.

This chain links TRBV7-9 with TRBJ1-1; tentatively, D is TRBD1 (5 bases). CDR3 size: 15 residues. Germline CDR1 and CDR2: SEHNR and FQNEAQ (reference sequence). V was pared by 2 bases and J by 0 bases, with 10 bases between. The CDR3 reads CASSLIRDVNTEAFF. CDR3 nucleotide sequence: TGTGCCAGCAGCTTAATCCGGGACGTGAACACTGAAGCTTTCTTT.

The rearrangement joins TRBV12-3 or TRBV12-4 to TRBJ2-2; D perhaps matches TRBD2 (5 bases). The CDR3 consists of 13 residues. The V and J ends lost 4 bases and 7 bases respectively, with 10 bases between them. The CDR3 region is CASSSPEVGELFF. The CDR3 bases are TGTGCCAGCAGTTCCCCGGAGGTCGGGGAGCTGTTTTTT.

This chain joins TRBV25-1 and TRBJ2-7; the match to TRBD2 covers 12 bases. J gave up 3 bases and V 2 bases, and 5 bases lay outside the gene matches. Germline CDR1 MGHDK, CDR2 SYGVNS. This CDR3 is built from 16 residues. CDR3 sequence: CASSEGLAGGNYEQYF. The CDR3 region has the DNA TGTGCCAGCAGTGAAGGGCTAGCGGGAGGGAACTACGAGCAGTACTTC.

This clonotype has a single count. V and J are TRBV12-3 or TRBV12-4 and TRBJ2-3; D might be TRBD1 or TRBD2, each matching 5 bases. Trimming took off 6 bases at V and 2 bases at J, with 15 bases between the two ends. CDR3 length equals 15 residues. CDR3: CASREIGTATDTQYF. CDR3 coding DNA: TGTGCCAGCAGGGAGATCGGGACCGCCACAGATACGCAGTATTTT.

V gene TRBV20-1 combines with J gene TRBJ2-1; 8 bases align to TRBD1. Per germline, CDR1 DFQATT and CDR2 SNEGSKA (reference sequence). CDR3 length: 16 amino acids. V was pared by 0 bases and J by 0 bases, with 4 bases of the junction left unmatched. In DNA form, the CDR3 reads TGCAGTGCTAGAGATCGAGGACAGGGCTCCTACAATGAGCAGTTCTTC. It translates to CSARDRGQGSYNEQFF.

In DNA, the CDR3 is TGCAGCGTTGAAGATCACGGCAGGGGTTATGGCTACACCTTC. This codes for CSVEDHGRGYGYTF. The genes are TRBV29-1 and TRBJ1-2; TRBD1 is a possible D gene (6 bases). The CDR3 length is 14 residues. Germline CDR1 reads SQVTM; CDR2 reads ANQGSEA. The germline V and J ends were trimmed by 0 bases and 5 bases, with 13 bases remaining between them.

The chain combines TRBV15 with TRBJ1-2, with D possibly TRBD1 on 5 matching bases. V lost 5 bases and J lost 1, with 8 bases in between. The CDR3 sequence is 13 residues long. In germline, CDR1 is LNHNV, CDR2 YYDKDF (reference sequence). DNA for the CDR3: TGTGCCACCAGCGGGACTCTTAACTATGGCTACACCTTC. Its protein product is CATSGTLNYGYTF.

The rearrangement joins TRBV6-1 to TRBJ1-4, with TRBD1 matching over 12 bases. The V segment lost 8 bases and the J segment 7 bases; nucleotides outside the gene matches: 5. Looked up from germline, CDR1 is MNHNS and CDR2 is SASEGT. The CDR3 length is 14 residues. CDR3 sequence (DNA): TGTGCCAGCGGCTGGGACAGGGGGCGTGAAAAACTGTTTTTT. Encoded protein: CASGWDRGREKLFF.

This chain uses TRBV20-1 with TRBJ2-5, with TRBD2 matching 8 bases. V was pared by 0 bases and J by 5 bases, with 8 bases of the junction left unmatched. The CDR3 sequence is 15 residues long. Per germline, CDR1 DFQATT and CDR2 SNEGSKA (reference sequence). In nucleotides, the CDR3 is TGCAGTGCTAGAGATCCGGGAGGGCCTCTTGAGACCCAGTACTTC. Its protein is CSARDPGGPLETQYF.

The chain couples TRBV15 to TRBJ2-1, with 7 bases that match TRBD1. The CDR3 runs 13 residues. The ends lost 3 bases at V and 9 bases at J; junction bases unmatched: 5. The germline gives CDR1 LNHNV, CDR2 YYDKDF (reference sequence). The DNA of the CDR3 is TGTGCCACCAGCAGTACAGGGGTTGGTGAGCAGTTCTTC. It translates to CATSSTGVGEQFF.

The chain links TRBV28 to TRBJ1-1; D is undetermined. CDR3 length equals 14 residues. Germline CDR1 and CDR2: MDHEN and SYDVKM. Trimming removed 6 bases at V and 2 bases at J, with 13 bases between. CDR3 sequence (DNA): TGTGCCAGCAGCTCTCCGGGAGCTAACACTGAAGCTTTCTTT. Amino acid sequence: CASSSPGANTEAFF.

This chain uses TRBV27 with TRBJ2-5; 10 bases are a match to TRBD1. Germline CDR1 is MNHEY and CDR2 is SMNVEV (reference sequence). The CDR3 runs to 16 residues. The V segment lost 6 bases and the J segment 7 bases; nucleotides outside the gene matches: 14. CDR3 protein: CASSEGSDRGYGTQYF. CDR3 nucleotides: TGTGCCAGCAGCGAGGGATCGGACAGGGGGTATGGGACCCAGTACTTC.

This clonotype was observed once. The chain is built from TRBV28 and TRBJ1-2, with TRBD1 matching 10 bases. The CDR3 has 14 residues. The V and J ends lost 6 bases and 7 bases, in that order; junction bases with no gene match: 8. CDR1 is MDHEN, CDR2 SYDVKM, per germline. The CDR3 sequence: CASSLTGTGVGYTF. The CDR3 DNA sequence: TGTGCCAGCAGCCTCACGGGGACAGGGGTTGGCTACACCTTC.

This chain links TRBV29-1 with TRBJ2-1, with 8 nucleotides matching TRBD1. In germline, CDR1 is SQVTM, CDR2 ANQGSEA. This CDR3 has 13 amino acids. V lost 4 bases to trimming and J lost 3 bases; unmatched junction nucleotides: 2. The DNA for the CDR3 is TGCAGCGTTGGGACAGGGAACTACAATGAGCAGTTCTTC. Amino acid sequence: CSVGTGNYNEQFF.